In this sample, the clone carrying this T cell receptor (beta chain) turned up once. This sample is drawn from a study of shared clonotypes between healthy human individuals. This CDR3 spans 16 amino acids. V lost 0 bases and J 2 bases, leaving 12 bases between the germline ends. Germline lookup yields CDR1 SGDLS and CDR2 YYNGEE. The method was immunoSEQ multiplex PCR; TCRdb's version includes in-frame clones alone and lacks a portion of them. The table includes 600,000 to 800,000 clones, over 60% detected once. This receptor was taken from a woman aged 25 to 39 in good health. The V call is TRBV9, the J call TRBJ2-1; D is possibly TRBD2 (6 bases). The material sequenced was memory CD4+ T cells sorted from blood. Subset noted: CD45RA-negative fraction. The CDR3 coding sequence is TGTGCCAGCAGCGTAGGCGGCGGGGTTACCTACAATGAGCAGTTCTTC. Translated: CASSVGGGVTYNEQFF. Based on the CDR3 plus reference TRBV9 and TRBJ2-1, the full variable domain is DSGVTQTPKHLITATGQRVTLRCSPRSGDLSVYWYQQSLDQGLQFLIQYYNGEERAKGNILERFSAQQFPDLHSELNLSSLELGDSALYFCASSVGGGVTYNEQFFGPGTRLTVL.